This T cell receptor beta chain was identified during a study of memory CD4+ T cells and cytomegalovirus serostatus. Study conclusions and caveats: Of approximately 160 reported CMV TCRbeta sequences, 65 to 85 were found in memory CD4+ repertoires. Suggested: most of the CMV-linked TCR signature lies in CD4+ memory cells.

Remarks on this clone: Antigen: not known.

The sort gate was single viable CD3+CD4+CD8-CD45RO+ cells for memory CD4+ T cells. CMV serostatus came from serum IgG against pp150, pp28, p38, p52. Positive selection with CD4 microbeads enriched total CD4+ T cells. TCRdb's table, derived via immunoSEQ multiplex PCR, lists solely in-frame clones and lacks some. The sample records about 60,000 clones, more than 70% being singletons. Trimming removed 2 bases from V and 2 bases from J, with 6 bases in between. The CDR3 runs 14 residues. Per germline, CDR1 MGHDK and CDR2 SYGVNS. The chain links TRBV25-1 to TRBJ1-4, with D possibly being TRBD1 (5 bases). Sample: memory CD4+ T cells from blood. This receptor was identified in an adult in good health and CMV-seronegative. Some clones in this sample may be carry-over from other donors' samples. The chain's CDR3 is CASSEAGTNEKLFF. The CDR3 DNA is TGTGCCAGCAGTGAAGCAGGGACTAATGAAAAACTGTTTTTT.